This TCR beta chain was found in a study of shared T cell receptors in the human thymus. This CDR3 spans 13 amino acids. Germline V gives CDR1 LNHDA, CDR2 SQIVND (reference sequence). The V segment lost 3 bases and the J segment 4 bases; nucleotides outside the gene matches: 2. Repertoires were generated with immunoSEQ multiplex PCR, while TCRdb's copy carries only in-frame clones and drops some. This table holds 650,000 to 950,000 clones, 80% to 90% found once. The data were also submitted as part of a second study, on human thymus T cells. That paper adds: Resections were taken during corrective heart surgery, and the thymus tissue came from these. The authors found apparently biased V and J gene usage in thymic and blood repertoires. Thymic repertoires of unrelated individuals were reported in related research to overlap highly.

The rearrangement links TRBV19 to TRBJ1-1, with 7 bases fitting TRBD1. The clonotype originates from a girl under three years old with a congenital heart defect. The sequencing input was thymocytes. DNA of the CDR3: TGTGCCAGTAGTATCCGGGACAGCACTGAAGCTTTCTTT. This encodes CASSIRDSTEAFF. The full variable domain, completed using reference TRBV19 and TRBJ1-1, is DGGITQSPKYLFRKEGQNVTLSCEQNLNHDAMYWYRQDPGQGLRLIYYSQIVNDFQKGDIAEGYSVSREKKESFPLTVTSAQKNPTAFYLCASSIRDSTEAFFGQGTRLTVV.